The rows below give T cell receptor beta chains drawn from one sample of a study of chemoradiotherapy in HPV16-positive cancers. Here immunoSEQ multiplex PCR was the method, and the copy in TCRdb shows in-frame clones only, minus some. Of under 30,000 clones listed, 94% are singletons. Sample acquisition took place from a patient who underwent chemoradiotherapy. The receptors stem from a human donor with HPV-associated anogenital cancer. Both conserved end residues are part of each CDR3. The D gene is left open where the match is weak. Clone size is given for some rows only: seen once, a few or many times, or a class if the clone is expanded.

CDR3 length,J gene,V gene,D gene,clone size,CDR3 protein,CDR3 DNA
12,TRBJ2-1,TRBV29-1,.,.,CSVQGGQPSSVF,TGCAGCGTTCAGGGTGGACAGCCCTCCTCGGTCTTC
15,TRBJ1-5,TRBV19,.,.,CASSPFYRANQPQHF,TGTGCCAGTAGTCCTTTCTACAGGGCCAATCAGCCCCAGCATTTT
17,TRBJ2-5,TRBV18,TRBD2,.,CASSPFRTSGEQETQYF,TGTGCCAGCTCACCCTTTAGGACTAGCGGAGAACAAGAGACCCAGTACTTC
18,TRBJ1-1,TRBV12-5,.,.,CASGLVLGPTGKNTEAFF,TGTGCTAGTGGTTTGGTACTGGGTCCTACAGGGAAGAACACTGAAGCTTTCTTT
16,TRBJ2-1,TRBV7-2,TRBD2,.,CASSFLAGSSYNEQFF,TGTGCCAGCAGCTTCCTAGCGGGTTCCTCCTACAATGAGCAGTTCTTC
16,TRBJ1-2,TRBV16,TRBD1,once,CASSQLPGGGERGYTF,TGTGCCAGCAGCCAATTGCCAGGGGGCGGTGAAAGAGGCTACACCTTC
15,TRBJ1-1,TRBV5-5,.,once,CASTRTTGLNTEAFF,TGTGCCAGCACTCGTACGACGGGACTGAACACTGAAGCTTTCTTT
13,TRBJ2-5,TRBV7-8,.,.,CASSLGTLETQYF,TGTGCCAGCAGCTTGGGGACGCTGGAGACCCAGTACTTC
16,TRBJ1-5,TRBV7-6,TRBD1,.,CASSLELGRGPQPQHF,TGTGCCAGCAGCTTAGAGTTGGGCAGGGGGCCTCAGCCCCAGCATTTT
15,TRBJ2-3,TRBV6-5,.,.,CASYSGGGRTDTQYF,TGTGCCAGCTACTCCGGGGGAGGCCGAACAGATACGCAGTATTTT
15,TRBJ1-4,TRBV6-1,.,.,CASSVTGKSDEKLFF,TGTGCCAGCAGTGTTACAGGGAAGAGCGATGAAAAACTGTTTTTT
16,TRBJ1-1,TRBV19,.,.,CASSIEPLGRNTEAFF,TGTGCCAGTAGTATAGAACCCCTGGGGAGGAACACTGAAGCTTTCTTT
12,TRBJ2-7,TRBV5-6,.,.,CASSSWDTPQYF,TGTGCCAGCAGTTCCTGGGACACACCTCAGTACTTC
16,TRBJ2-1,TRBV11-1,TRBD2,.,CASSPLAGGPGNEQFF,TGTGCCAGCAGCCCATTAGCGGGAGGGCCGGGAAATGAGCAGTTCTTC
12,TRBJ2-3,TRBV9,.,.,CASSLVTDTQYF,TGTGCCAGCAGCCTAGTAACAGATACGCAGTATTTT
15,TRBJ1-1,TRBV5-1,.,.,CASSSLGLRDTEAFF,TGCGCCAGCAGCTCACTTGGACTGAGGGACACTGAAGCTTTCTTT
15,TRBJ1-3,TRBV2,.,.,CASSEFGFSGNTIYF,TGTGCCAGCAGTGAATTCGGTTTCTCTGGAAACACCATATATTTT
15,TRBJ2-7,TRBV11-3,.,.,CASSLPSPHRYEQYF,TGTGCCAGCAGCTTACCATCCCCCCATCGGTACGAGCAGTACTTC
14,TRBJ2-2,TRBV10-1,.,.,CASKEGLGTGELFF,TGCGCCAGCAAAGAGGGGCTGGGCACCGGGGAGCTGTTTTTT
18,TRBJ1-5,TRBV7-6,TRBD1,.,CASSPGTGGGVGNQPQHF,TGTGCCAGCAGCCCAGGGACAGGGGGCGGGGTGGGCAATCAGCCCCAGCATTTT
13,TRBJ2-2,TRBV7-2,.,once,CASSLARAGELFF,TGTGCCAGCAGCTTAGCGCGGGCCGGGGAGCTGTTTTTT
16,TRBJ1-1,TRBV18,.,.,CASSPGLGAGNTEAFF,TGTGCCAGCTCACCCGGTCTCGGGGCAGGAAACACTGAAGCTTTCTTT
12,TRBJ2-1,TRBV29-1,.,.,CSVEVFLNEQFF,TGCAGCGTTGAGGTATTTTTGAATGAGCAGTTCTTC
15,TRBJ2-7,TRBV5-5,.,once,CASSPGRDNSYEQYF,TGTGCCAGCAGTCCTGGACGGGACAACTCCTACGAGCAGTACTTC
15,TRBJ1-4,TRBV28,TRBD1,.,CASSFAGTANEKLFF,TGTGCCAGCAGTTTTGCGGGGACAGCTAATGAAAAACTGTTTTTT